The 21 T cell receptor beta chains below come from one sample, sequenced in a study of shared clonotypes between healthy human individuals. This table comes from immunoSEQ multiplex PCR, and its TCRdb copy is limited to in-frame clones, with some not included. The sample yields about half a million clones, around 85% seen once. Source material: PBMCs. The receptors here all came from a middle-aged woman in good health. Some clones in this sample may be carry-over from other donors' samples.

This clone was seen just once. V gene TRBV19 combines with J gene TRBJ1-5; no definite D call. Per germline, CDR1 LNHDA and CDR2 SQIVND (reference sequence). CDR3 length: 15 amino acids. The V end lost 5 bases, the J end lost 5 bases, and 16 bases lay between the germline ends. The CDR3 is CASSELGQTDQPQHF. In DNA form, the CDR3 reads TGTGCCAGTAGTGAGCTTGGCCAGACGGATCAGCCCCAGCATTTT.

The rearrangement links TRBV4-1 to TRBJ2-7; 8 nucleotides agree with TRBD2. Germline V gene sequence: CDR1 MGHRA, CDR2 YSYEKL. This CDR3 comprises 18 residues. V gave up 0 bases and J gave up 2 bases; unmatched junction bases: 12. The CDR3 reads CASSQDSEFSGATYEQYF. In DNA form, the CDR3 reads TGCGCCAGCAGCCAAGATTCGGAATTTAGCGGGGCAACCTACGAGCAGTACTTC.

The chain links TRBV5-6 to TRBJ1-4; the match to TRBD1 covers 9 bases. Germline V CDR1 and CDR2: SGHDT, YYEEEE. The CDR3 contains 17 residues. Losses at the gene ends were 4 bases for V and 2 bases for J; bases not matched to a gene: 9. CDR3 residues: CASSGHRGLVTNEKLFF. CDR3 in DNA: TGTGCCAGCAGCGGCCACAGGGGGCTTGTGACTAATGAAAAACTGTTTTTT.

As to this clone: A far larger clone is only one base removed, so a read error is likely. Other nucleotide sequences from this sample produce the same CDR3. The J gene is TRBJ1-2, the V gene TRBV10-2; 9 bases are a match to TRBD1. The germline CDR1 and CDR2 sequences are WSHSY and SAAADI. This CDR3 spans 13 amino acids. CDR3 in amino acids: CASSRQGDYGYTF. The CDR3 DNA reads as TGCGCCAGCAGCCGACAGGGGGACTATGGCTACACTTTC.

Of note for this clone: This sample also contains other DNA sequences that code for the same CDR3. This sequence joins TRBV18 and TRBJ2-7, with TRBD1 matching 7 bases. The CDR3 consists of 13 residues. J was trimmed by 3 bases and V by 5 bases; bases with no gene match: 4. Germline V gives CDR1 KGHSH, CDR2 LQKENI. This chain's CDR3 is CASSRDRNYEQYF. The CDR3 nucleotides read TGTGCCAGCTCAAGGGACAGAAACTACGAGCAGTACTTC.

The chain joins TRBV18 to TRBJ2-7, with 12 bases identical to TRBD1. J gave up 5 bases and V 3 bases, and 5 bases lay outside the gene matches. This CDR3 has 15 amino acids. The germline V gene encodes CDR1 KGHSH and CDR2 LQKENI. In DNA, the CDR3 is TGTGCCAGCTCACCCCTTGGGACAGGGGGCCACGAGCAGTACTTC. Translation gives CASSPLGTGGHEQYF.

This clone has a count of ten or more. Other DNA sequences from this sample encode an identical CDR3 as well. V usage is TRBV30 and J usage is TRBJ2-6; tentative D call: TRBD2 (5 bases). The CDR3 length is 16 residues. Germline V gene lookup returns CDR1 GTSNPN and CDR2 SVGIG (reference sequence). Trimming shortened V by 0 bases and J by 0 bases, and 9 bases separated the two germline ends. The DNA of the CDR3 is TGTGCCTGGAGTGTTACGGGGTTCTCTGGGGCCAACGTCCTGACTTTC. This translates into CAWSVTGFSGANVLTF. Complete variable domain (other parts from reference TRBV30 and TRBJ2-6): SQTIHQWPATLVQPVGSPLSLECTVEGTSNPNLYWYRQAAGRGLQLLFYSVGIGQISSEVPQNLSASRPQDRQFILSSKKLLLSDSGFYLCAWSVTGFSGANVLTFGAGSRLTVL.

This chain links TRBV5-5 with TRBJ1-2, with 7 bases aligning to TRBD1. J was trimmed by 4 bases and V by 2 bases; bases with no gene match: 2. CDR3 length equals 13 residues. CDR1 is SGHKS, CDR2 YYEKEE, per germline (reference sequence). The CDR3, as DNA: TGTGCCAGCAGCTTCCGACAGGGCTATGGCTACACCTTC. Its translation is CASSFRQGYGYTF.

This clone appeared once. A far larger clone is only one base removed, so a read error is likely. The chain joins TRBV10-3 to TRBJ2-1; TRBD1 matches 9 bases. CDR1 and CDR2 (germline): ENHRY, SYGVKD. The CDR3 contains 14 residues. The V segment lost 6 bases and the J segment 6 bases; nucleotides outside the gene matches: 6. CDR3 bases: TGTGCCATCAGGGGACAGGGTGAATGCAATGAGCAGTTCTTC. Translating gives CAIRGQGECNEQFF.

This chain connects TRBV28 to TRBJ2-7; 7 nucleotides match TRBD1. After removal of 7 bases from V and 5 bases from J, the junction contained 11 bases not matched to a gene. The CDR3 sequence is 14 residues long. Germline V CDR1 and CDR2: MDHEN, SYDVKM. CDR3 amino acids: CASIGLATGDEQYF. CDR3 sequence (DNA): TGTGCCAGCATTGGATTGGCAACAGGGGACGAGCAGTACTTC.

This clone was counted between two and nine times. Given a much more abundant clone one base away, this may be a read error. In the same sample, other DNA sequences code for this CDR3. V gene TRBV18 combines with J gene TRBJ1-1; possibly TRBD1 for D (5 bases). The CDR3 totals 13 residues. Germline lookup yields CDR1 KGHSH and CDR2 LQKENI. CDR3: CASSQGPNTEAFF. CDR3 bases: TGCGCCAGCTCGCAGGGCCCGAACACTGAAGCTTTCTTT.

CDR3 protein: CASATGDKNIQYF. The CDR3 coding sequence is TGTGCCAGTGCGACAGGGGACAAAAACATTCAGTACTTC. V usage is TRBV19 and J usage is TRBJ2-4; 8 nucleotides line up with TRBD1. Germline V gene lookup returns CDR1 LNHDA and CDR2 SQIVND (reference sequence). V lost 8 bases to trimming and J lost 3 bases; unmatched junction nucleotides: 3. This CDR3 is 13 amino acids long.

This clone was observed a few times. The CDR3: CASSPGTGAFTEAFF. The CDR3 coding sequence is TGTGCCAGCTCACCCGGGACAGGTGCTTTCACTGAAGCTTTCTTT. The rearrangement joins TRBV18 to TRBJ1-1; TRBD1 aligns across 8 bases. The germline V gene has CDR1 KGHSH and CDR2 LQKENI. The CDR3 consists of 15 residues. The J segment lost 4 bases and the V segment lost 3 bases, leaving 7 bases of the junction unmatched.

CDR3 in DNA: TGTGCCAGTAGTATTGTTTGGACAGGGAGAGGTGTGCAGTACTTC. This encodes CASSIVWTGRGVQYF. The chain carries TRBV19 and TRBJ2-7; TRBD1 agrees at 8 bases. The germline CDR1 and CDR2 sequences are LNHDA and SQIVND (reference sequence). V was clipped by 3 bases and J by 9 bases; unmatched bases: 13. This CDR3 is 15 amino acids long.

To note about this clone: A far larger clone differs by one base, so this is likely a read error. V and J are TRBV30 and TRBJ1-2, with D perhaps TRBD1 (6 bases). Germline loops: CDR1 GTSNPN, CDR2 SVGIG (reference sequence). CDR3 length: 13 amino acids. The CDR3 here is CALSVGQWEGYTF. DNA of the CDR3: TGTGCCTTGAGTGTAGGACAGTGGGAAGGCTACACCTTC.

This sequence joins TRBV11-2 and TRBJ2-2; 9 bases line up with TRBD1. Germline trimming cut 5 bases from V and 4 bases from J; bases unmatched to any gene: 8. Germline V gene sequence: CDR1 SGHAT, CDR2 FQNNGV. The CDR3 runs to 16 residues. In DNA, the CDR3 is TGTGCCAGCAGCCGGACAGGGGATGGGGGCACCGGGGAGCTGTTTTTT. Translation gives CASSRTGDGGTGELFF.

This clone was detected a few times. This rearrangement joins TRBV6-5 to TRBJ1-5, with D unclear. V was pared by 6 bases and J by 0 bases, with 9 bases between. The CDR3 runs 14 residues. Germline loops: CDR1 MNHEY, CDR2 SVGAGI. In DNA form, the CDR3 reads TGTGCCAGCAGACCGCGGTTTAGCAATCAGCCCCAGCATTTT. It is translated as CASRPRFSNQPQHF.

V and J are TRBV4-1 and TRBJ1-2; D may be TRBD1 (5 bases). This CDR3 contains 13 residues. Trimming pared 4 bases from V and 7 bases from J, leaving 13 bases between. Germline-derived CDR1 and CDR2 are MGHRA and YSYEKL. The DNA for the CDR3 is TGCGCCAGCAGCCTTAATACGGGACTTGGCTACACCTTC. It specifies CASSLNTGLGYTF.

V gene TRBV30 combines with J gene TRBJ2-1; 12 bases map to TRBD2. The CDR3 loop spans 15 amino acids. The V gene's germline CDR1 is GTSNPN and CDR2 SVGIG (reference sequence). After removal of 0 bases from V and 7 bases from J, the junction contained 4 bases not matched to a gene. The CDR3 sequence is CAWSVRLAGVNEQFF. CDR3 coding DNA: TGTGCCTGGAGTGTACGACTAGCGGGGGTAAATGAGCAGTTCTTC.

The genes are TRBV7-3 and TRBJ1-3; the D is unclear. Germline CDR1 reads SGHTA; CDR2 reads FQGTGA. Deletions cut 6 bases from V and 2 bases from J, with 8 bases between. CDR3 size: 13 residues. The CDR3 sequence is CASRSIAGNTIYF. Here the CDR3 DNA reads TGTGCCAGCAGAAGTATTGCTGGAAACACCATATATTTT. Looking up the rest from reference TRBV7-3 and TRBJ1-3 gives the full variable domain: GAGVSQTPSNKVTEKGKYVELRCDPISGHTALYWYRQSLGQGPEFLIYFQGTGAADDSGLPNDRFFAVRPEGSVSTLKIQRTERGDSAVYLCASRSIAGNTIYFGEGSWLTVV.

V is TRBV20-1 and J is TRBJ2-7; 7 nucleotides agree with TRBD2. The CDR3 is made up of 9 amino acids. The germline V gene encodes CDR1 DFQATT and CDR2 SNEGSKA (reference sequence). In DNA form, the CDR3 reads TGCAATCCCCGGGGGGTACAGTACTTC. It translates to CNPRGVQYF.